Listed below are T cell receptor beta chains from one sample, sequenced in a study of T cells in Graves' hyperthyroidism and ophthalmopathy. One entry per CDR3 protein results from TCRdb running MiXCR on the multiplex PCR reads. The sample consists of about 760,000 distinct CDR3 sequences, 35% of them appearing once. The specimen sequenced was blood. These receptors originate from a woman aged 40 to 49 with Graves' hyperthyroidism. Both conserved end residues are part of each CDR3. Fields, in order: J gene, D gene, clone size, V gene, CDR3 protein, CDR3 DNA. The D gene is left open where the match is weak. Rows may omit the clone size; those that give it use once, few, many or a size class.

TRBJ1-4 . . TRBV12-3/TRBV12-4 CASSSGDTTNEKLFF TGTGCCAGCAGTTCGGGGGACACAACTAATGAAAAACTGTTTTTT
TRBJ2-2 . . TRBV7-9 CASSPEGLVVLTFGAGTGELFF .
TRBJ1-2 . few TRBV4-3 CASSQDQLYGPAPDGYTF TGCGCCAGCAGCCAAGATCAGCTTTATGGGCCTGCCCCCGATGGCTACACCTTC
TRBJ1-2 . . TRBV24-1 CASRPIPEPYGYTF TGTGCCAGCAGGCCGATCCCCGAGCCCTATGGCTACACCTTC
TRBJ2-2 . many TRBV5-6 CASSLRPGELFF TGTGCCAGCAGCTTGCGGCCCGGGGAGCTGTTTTTT
TRBJ1-1 . few TRBV10-3 CASSYSEENTEAFF TGTGCCAGCAGTTACTCGGAAGAAAACACTGAAGCTTTCTTT
TRBJ2-7 . many TRBV5-8 CASSPGLGYEQYF TGTGCCAGCAGCCCGGGACTCGGGTACGAGCAGTACTTC
TRBJ2-2 TRBD1 . TRBV7-9 CASSLAPGQGGTNTGELFF TGTGCCAGCAGCTTAGCCCCAGGACAGGGGGGGACGAACACCGGGGAGCTGTTTTTT
TRBJ2-2 . . TRBV7-9 CASSLELVSGELFF TGTGCCAGCAGCTTAGAACTAGTCTCCGGGGAGCTGTTTTTT
TRBJ2-2 TRBD2 . TRBV10-3 CAITPAGANTGELFF TGTGCCATCACCCCAGCGGGGGCCAACACCGGGGAGCTGTTTTTT
TRBJ1-5 . many TRBV19 CASTQGGRGSNQPQHF TGTGCCAGTACCCAAGGGGGTCGAGGAAGCAATCAGCCCCAGCATTTT
TRBJ1-1 . . TRBV12-3/TRBV12-4 CASTSTGTGRGFF TGTGCCAGCACTTCCACTGGGACCGGGAGAGGTTTCTTT
TRBJ2-5 . many TRBV2 CASSDQGSWRETQYF TGTGCCAGCAGTGACCAGGGTAGTTGGCGAGAGACCCAGTACTTC
TRBJ1-1 . . TRBV12-3/TRBV12-4 CASSLGGRFAEAFF TGTGCCAGCAGTTTAGGAGGGCGGTTCGCTGAAGCTTTCTTT
TRBJ1-2 . many TRBV7-9 CASTPGEGGHTF TGTGCCAGCACCCCAGGAGAGGGTGGCCACACCTTC
TRBJ1-1 TRBD1 . TRBV2 CASSRGQGAFSNTEAFF TGTGCCAGCAGTAGGGGACAGGGGGCCTTTTCGAACACTGAAGCTTTCTTT
TRBJ2-5 TRBD1 few TRBV20-1 CSALVHRTGTGVVETQYF TGCAGTGCTCTAGTTCACCGCACCGGGACAGGGGTTGTAGAGACCCAGTACTTC
TRBJ1-2 . . TRBV15 CATSRPVSTGHNYGYTF TGTGCCACCAGCAGACCGGTTTCGACAGGACATAACTATGGCTACACCTTC
TRBJ1-6 TRBD1 few TRBV11-2 CASSKGTGGNSPLHF TGTGCCAGCAGCAAAGGGACAGGCGGAAATTCACCCCTCCACTTT
TRBJ2-7 TRBD1 many TRBV7-2 CASSETGTGPYEQYF TGTGCCAGCAGCGAAACCGGGACAGGGCCTTACGAGCAGTACTTC
TRBJ2-6 . many TRBV6-5 CASRRRDSGANVLTF TGTGCCAGCAGAAGACGGGACTCTGGGGCCAACGTCCTGACTTTC
TRBJ1-1 TRBD1 . TRBV29-1 CSVEGLQGLKTEAFF TGCAGCGTTGAAGGCCTACAGGGGCTAAAAACTGAAGCTTTCTTT
TRBJ2-5 TRBD1 . TRBV28 CASSSGDRGEQETQYF TGTGCCAGCAGTTCTGGGGACAGGGGGGAACAAGAGACCCAGTACTTC
TRBJ1-2 TRBD1 many TRBV29-1 CSVATQGYGGYTF TGCAGCGTCGCTACACAGGGGTATGGAGGCTACACCTTC
TRBJ2-7 . few TRBV29-1 CSVVQQRYEQYF TGCAGCGTTGTCCAGCAGCGGTACGAGCAGTACTTC
TRBJ2-7 . . TRBV11-2 CASSLEGTDEQYF TGTGCCAGCAGCTTAGAGGGAACAGACGAGCAGTACTTC
TRBJ2-7 . . TRBV29-1 CSVCLSGTSYEQYF TGCAGCGTTTGTCTGTCCGGGACGTCCTACGAGCAGTACTTC
TRBJ2-7 TRBD2 . TRBV5-6 CASSSLVTSGSFDEQYF TGTGCCAGCAGCTCCTTAGTAACTAGCGGGAGTTTCGACGAGCAGTACTTC
TRBJ2-2 . . TRBV4-3 CASSQDLSRGGTGELFF TGCGCCAGCAGCCAAGATCTATCCAGGGGTGGAACCGGGGAGCTGTTTTTT
TRBJ1-1 . . TRBV10-1 CAISLWSGVGTEAFF TGTGCCATCAGTTTATGGTCGGGTGTTGGCACTGAAGCTTTCTTT
TRBJ1-5 . . TRBV10-3 CAISDEGGGNQPQHF TGTGCCATCAGTGACGAAGGCGGGGGCAATCAGCCCCAGCATTTT
TRBJ1-2 . many TRBV29-1 CSVVHGVSGYTF TGCAGCGTTGTACACGGCGTGTCGGGCTACACCTTC
TRBJ1-6 TRBD1 many TRBV7-2 CASSVAQTGGNSPLHF TGTGCCAGCAGCGTTGCCCAGACAGGGGGCAATTCACCCCTCCACTTT
TRBJ2-3 . few TRBV15 CATSVQGTDTQYF TGTGCCACCAGCGTCCAGGGCACAGATACGCAGTATTTT
TRBJ1-2 TRBD1 few TRBV6-5 CASSTQGQGNGYTF TGTGCCAGCAGTACCCAGGGACAGGGAAATGGCTACACCTTC
TRBJ1-1 . few TRBV9 CASSVSNTEAFF TGTGCCAGCAGCGTATCGAACACTGAAGCTTTCTTT
TRBJ1-1 . . TRBV24-1 CATSDHGPREAFF TGTGCCACCAGTGACCATGGACCGCGCGAAGCTTTCTTT
TRBJ1-2 TRBD1 few TRBV27 CASSLRAGGDGYTF TGTGCCAGCAGTTTAAGGGCAGGGGGCGATGGCTACACCTTC
TRBJ2-5 . many TRBV28 CASSLRGARETQYF TGTGCCAGCAGTTTACGGGGGGCCCGAGAGACCCAGTACTTC
TRBJ2-2 TRBD2 . TRBV10-3 CAIRTASGSAGELFF TGTGCCATCAGAACTGCTAGCGGGAGTGCCGGGGAGCTGTTTTTT
TRBJ2-7 TRBD2 few TRBV11-2 CASSLGTSGGYSYEQYF TGTGCCAGCAGCTTAGGGACTAGCGGGGGATACTCCTACGAGCAGTACTTC
TRBJ1-6 . . TRBV21-1 CASSSAGGSPLHF TGTGCCAGCAGCAGCGCGGGGGGTTCACCCCTCCACTTT
TRBJ2-7 TRBD2 . TRBV4-3 CASSQGLTSVYEQYF TGCGCCAGCAGCCAGGGCCTGACTAGCGTCTACGAGCAGTACTTC
TRBJ2-5 TRBD2 many TRBV4-1 CASSQEPGLGQETQYF TGCGCCAGCAGCCAAGAACCGGGACTAGGGCAAGAGACCCAGTACTTC
TRBJ1-1 . . TRBV7-9 CASSFFLRGDTEAFF TGTGCCAGCAGCTTTTTTTTGCGTGGGGACACTGAAGCTTTCTTT
TRBJ1-1 TRBD1 few TRBV6-6 CASTLQGRGLTEAFF TGTGCCAGCACTCTCCAGGGCAGGGGGCTTACTGAAGCTTTCTTT
TRBJ2-7 . many TRBV7-2 CASTTGQGPYEQYF TGTGCCAGCACCACCGGGCAGGGCCCCTACGAGCAGTACTTC
TRBJ1-1 . few TRBV6-5 CASSYSYGGLDTEAFF TGTGCCAGCAGTTACTCGTATGGGGGGTTGGATACTGAAGCTTTCTTT
TRBJ1-4 . . TRBV7-9 CAGSSPRAGINEKLFF TGTGCCGGCAGCTCCCCCCGGGCGGGAATTAATGAAAAACTGTTTTTT
TRBJ2-5 . . TRBV27 CASRQTAPGTQYF TGTGCCAGCAGGCAAACAGCCCCCGGGACCCAGTACTTC
TRBJ1-2 . many TRBV25-1 CASHETGTYGYTF TGTGCCAGCCATGAGACAGGAACCTATGGCTACACCTTC
TRBJ1-6 TRBD1 many TRBV6-6 CASSYFPPGQGSNNSPLHF TGTGCCAGCAGTTACTTCCCACCGGGACAGGGATCGAATAATTCACCCCTCCACTTT
TRBJ2-5 . . TRBV7-8 CASSLRSGEQYF TGTGCCAGCAGCCTCCGTTCGGGGGAGCAGTACTTC
TRBJ2-5 TRBD1 . TRBV7-2 CASSLAKGALETQYF TGTGCCAGCAGCTTAGCCAAGGGGGCGTTGGAGACCCAGTACTTC
TRBJ2-5 . . TRBV25-1 CASAAQETQYF TGTGCCAGCGCGGCCCAAGAGACCCAGTACTTC
TRBJ2-7 TRBD1 many TRBV29-1 CSVDDRGLNEQYF TGCAGCGTTGATGACAGGGGGCTCAACGAGCAGTACTTC
TRBJ1-3 . . TRBV5-1 CASRKEGHSGNTIYF TGCGCCAGCAGGAAAGAGGGGCACTCTGGAAACACCATATATTTT
TRBJ1-6 TRBD1 many TRBV9 CASSVETGNSPLHF TGTGCCAGCAGCGTAGAGACAGGGAATTCACCCCTCCACTTT
TRBJ2-7 . few TRBV7-9 CASSLIYGPGVYEQYF TGTGCCAGCAGCTTAATATATGGGCCTGGGGTCTACGAGCAGTACTTC
TRBJ1-2 TRBD1 . TRBV28 CASSFSDRGSFSGYTF TGTGCCAGCAGTTTTTCGGACAGGGGGTCCTTCTCTGGCTACACCTTC